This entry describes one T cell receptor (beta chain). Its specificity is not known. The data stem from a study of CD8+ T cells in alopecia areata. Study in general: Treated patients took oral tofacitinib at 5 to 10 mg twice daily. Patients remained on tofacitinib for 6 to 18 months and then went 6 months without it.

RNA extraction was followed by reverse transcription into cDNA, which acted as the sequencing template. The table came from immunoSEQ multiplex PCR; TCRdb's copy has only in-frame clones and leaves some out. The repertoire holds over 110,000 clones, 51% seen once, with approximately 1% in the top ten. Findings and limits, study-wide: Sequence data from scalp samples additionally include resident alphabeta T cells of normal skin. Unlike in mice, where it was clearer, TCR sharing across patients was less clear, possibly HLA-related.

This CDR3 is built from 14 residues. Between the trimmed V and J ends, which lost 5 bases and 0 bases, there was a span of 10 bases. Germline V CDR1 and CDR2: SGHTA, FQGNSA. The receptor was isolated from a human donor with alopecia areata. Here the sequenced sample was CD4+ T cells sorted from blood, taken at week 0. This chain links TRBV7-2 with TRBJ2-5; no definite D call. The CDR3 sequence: CASSRLVNQETQYF. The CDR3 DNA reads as TGTGCCAGCAGCAGATTAGTGAACCAAGAGACCCAGTACTTC.